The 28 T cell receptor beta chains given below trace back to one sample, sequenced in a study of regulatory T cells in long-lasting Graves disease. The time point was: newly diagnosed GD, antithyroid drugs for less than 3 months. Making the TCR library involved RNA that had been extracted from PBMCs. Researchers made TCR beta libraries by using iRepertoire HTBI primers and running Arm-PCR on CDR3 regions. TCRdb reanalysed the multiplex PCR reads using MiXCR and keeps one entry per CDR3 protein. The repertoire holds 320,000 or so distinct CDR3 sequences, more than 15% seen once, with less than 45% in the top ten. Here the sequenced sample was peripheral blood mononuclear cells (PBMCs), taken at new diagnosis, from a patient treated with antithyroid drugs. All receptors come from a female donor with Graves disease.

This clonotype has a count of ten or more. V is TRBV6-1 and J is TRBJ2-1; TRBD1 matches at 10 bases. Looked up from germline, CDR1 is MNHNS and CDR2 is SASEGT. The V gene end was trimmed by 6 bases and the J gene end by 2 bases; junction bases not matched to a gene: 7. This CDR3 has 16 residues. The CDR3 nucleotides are TGTGCCAGCAGATGGGGAGACAGGGGGCCCTACAATGAGCAGTTCTTC. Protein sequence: CASRWGDRGPYNEQFF.

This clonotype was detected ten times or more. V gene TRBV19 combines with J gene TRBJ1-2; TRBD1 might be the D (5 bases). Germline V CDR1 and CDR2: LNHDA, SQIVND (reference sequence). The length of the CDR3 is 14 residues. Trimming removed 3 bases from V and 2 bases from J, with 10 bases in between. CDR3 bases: TGTGCCAGTAGTATGGGGCAGTTCAACTATGGCTACACCTTC. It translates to CASSMGQFNYGYTF.

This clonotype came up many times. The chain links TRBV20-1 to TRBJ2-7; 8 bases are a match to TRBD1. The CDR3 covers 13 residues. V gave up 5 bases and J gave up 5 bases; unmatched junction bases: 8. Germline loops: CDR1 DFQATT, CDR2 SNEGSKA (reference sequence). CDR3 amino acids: CSASAGGYHEQYF. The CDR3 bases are TGCAGTGCTTCGGCAGGGGGCTACCACGAGCAGTACTTC.

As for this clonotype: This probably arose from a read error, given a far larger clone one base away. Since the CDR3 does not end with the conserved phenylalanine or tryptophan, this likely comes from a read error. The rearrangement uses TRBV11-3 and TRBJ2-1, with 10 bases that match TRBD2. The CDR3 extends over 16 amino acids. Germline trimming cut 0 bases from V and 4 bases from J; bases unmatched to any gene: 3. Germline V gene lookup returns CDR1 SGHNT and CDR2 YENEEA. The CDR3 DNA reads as TGTGCCAGCAGCTTAGATTCACTAGCGGGGTACAATGAGCAGTTCCTC. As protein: CASSLDSLAGYNEQFL.

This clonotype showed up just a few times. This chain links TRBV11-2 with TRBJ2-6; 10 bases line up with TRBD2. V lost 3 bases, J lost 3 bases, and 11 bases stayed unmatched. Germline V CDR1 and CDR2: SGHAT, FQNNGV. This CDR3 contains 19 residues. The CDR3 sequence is CASSLAVLAGVRGANVLTF. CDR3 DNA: TGTGCCAGCAGCTTGGCCGTTCTAGCGGGAGTACGTGGGGCCAACGTCCTGACTTTC. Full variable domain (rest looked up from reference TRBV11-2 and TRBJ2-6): EAGVAQSPRYKIIEKRQSVAFWCNPISGHATLYWYQQILGQGPKLLIQFQNNGVVDDSQLPKDRFSAERLKGVDSTLKIQPAKLEDSAVYLCASSLAVLAGVRGANVLTFGAGSRLTVL.

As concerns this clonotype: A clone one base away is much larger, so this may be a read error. In nucleotides, the CDR3 is TGCGGCGGATGGGACAGGGGTTTGGAGACCCAGTACTTC. Protein sequence: CGGWDRGLETQYF. The J gene is TRBJ2-5, the V gene TRBV29-1; 10 bases agree with TRBD1. CDR3 length equals 13 residues. Germline CDR1 SQVTM, CDR2 ANQGSEA.

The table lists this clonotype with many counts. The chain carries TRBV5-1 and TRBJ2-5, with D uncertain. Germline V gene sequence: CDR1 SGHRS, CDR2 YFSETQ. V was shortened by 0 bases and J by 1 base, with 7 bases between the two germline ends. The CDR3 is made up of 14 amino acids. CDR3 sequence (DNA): TGCGCCAGCAGCTTGGGGGAAAGCCAAGAGACCCAGTACTTC. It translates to CASSLGESQETQYF.

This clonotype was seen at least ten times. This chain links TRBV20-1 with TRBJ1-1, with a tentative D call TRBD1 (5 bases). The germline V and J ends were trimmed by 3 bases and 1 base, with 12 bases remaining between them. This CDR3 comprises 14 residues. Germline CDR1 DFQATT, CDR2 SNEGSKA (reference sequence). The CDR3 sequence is CSASPTASNTEAFF. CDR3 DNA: TGCAGTGCTAGCCCGACAGCTTCGAACACTGAAGCTTTCTTT.

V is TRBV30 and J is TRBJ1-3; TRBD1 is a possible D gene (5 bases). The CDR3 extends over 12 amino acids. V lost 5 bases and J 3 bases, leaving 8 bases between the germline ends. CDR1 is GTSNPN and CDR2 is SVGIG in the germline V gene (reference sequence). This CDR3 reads CAWADSGNTIYF. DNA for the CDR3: TGTGCCTGGGCCGACAGTGGAAACACCATATATTTT.

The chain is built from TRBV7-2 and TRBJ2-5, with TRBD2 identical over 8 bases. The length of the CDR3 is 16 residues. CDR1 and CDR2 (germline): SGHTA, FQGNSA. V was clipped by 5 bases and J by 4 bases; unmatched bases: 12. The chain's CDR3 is CASSAAWERERETQYF. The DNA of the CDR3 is TGTGCCAGCAGCGCCGCTTGGGAGCGGGAGAGAGAGACCCAGTACTTC. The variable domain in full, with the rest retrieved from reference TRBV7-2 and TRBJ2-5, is GAGVSQSPSNKVTEKGKDVELRCDPISGHTALYWYRQSLGQGLEFLIYFQGNSAPDKSGLPSDRFSAERTGGSVSTLTIQRTQQEDSAVYLCASSAAWERERETQYFGPGTRLLVL.

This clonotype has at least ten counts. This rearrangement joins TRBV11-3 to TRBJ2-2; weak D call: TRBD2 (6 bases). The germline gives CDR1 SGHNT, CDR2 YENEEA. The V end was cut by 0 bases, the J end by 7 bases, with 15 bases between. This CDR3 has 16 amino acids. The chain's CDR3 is CASSLEGIPGVGELFF. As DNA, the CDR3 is TGTGCCAGCAGCTTAGAGGGCATCCCGGGAGTCGGGGAGCTGTTTTTT.

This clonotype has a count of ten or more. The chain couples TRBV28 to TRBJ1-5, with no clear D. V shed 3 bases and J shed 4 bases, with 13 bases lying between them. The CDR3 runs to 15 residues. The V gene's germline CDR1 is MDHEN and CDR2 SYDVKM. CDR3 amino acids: CASSFLPRNNQPQHF. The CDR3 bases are TGTGCCAGCAGTTTCCTCCCTCGGAATAATCAGCCCCAGCATTTT.

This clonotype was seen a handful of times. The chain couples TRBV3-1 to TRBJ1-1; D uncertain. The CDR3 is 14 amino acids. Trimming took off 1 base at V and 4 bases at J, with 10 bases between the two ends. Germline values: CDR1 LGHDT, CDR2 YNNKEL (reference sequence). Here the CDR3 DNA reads TGTGCCAGCAGCCAAGCCGGAGGAAGCACTGAAGCTTTCTTT. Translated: CASSQAGGSTEAFF.

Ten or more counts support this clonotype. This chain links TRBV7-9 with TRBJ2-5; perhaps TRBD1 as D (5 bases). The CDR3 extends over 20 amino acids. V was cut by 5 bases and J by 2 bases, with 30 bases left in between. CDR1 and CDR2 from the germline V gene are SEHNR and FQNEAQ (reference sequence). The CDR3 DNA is TGTGCCAGCAGCCCAACTCCTCATCGTCCAAGGACACTGCCTCAAGAGACCCAGTACTTC. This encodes CASSPTPHRPRTLPQETQYF.

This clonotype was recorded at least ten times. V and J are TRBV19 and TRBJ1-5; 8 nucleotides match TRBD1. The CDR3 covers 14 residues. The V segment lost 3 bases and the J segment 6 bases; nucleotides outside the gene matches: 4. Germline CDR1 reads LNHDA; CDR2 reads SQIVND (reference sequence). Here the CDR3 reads CASSMDRVIQPQHF. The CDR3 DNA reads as TGTGCCAGTAGTATGGACAGGGTTATTCAGCCCCAGCATTTT.

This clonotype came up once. In DNA, the CDR3 is TGTGCCTGGAGTCAGTCAGCCTACACAGATACGCAGTATTTT. It is translated as CAWSQSAYTDTQYF. This sequence joins TRBV30 and TRBJ2-3; no firm D call. This CDR3 contains 14 residues. In germline, CDR1 is GTSNPN, CDR2 SVGIG (reference sequence). V was cut by 2 bases and J by 2 bases, with 11 bases left in between.

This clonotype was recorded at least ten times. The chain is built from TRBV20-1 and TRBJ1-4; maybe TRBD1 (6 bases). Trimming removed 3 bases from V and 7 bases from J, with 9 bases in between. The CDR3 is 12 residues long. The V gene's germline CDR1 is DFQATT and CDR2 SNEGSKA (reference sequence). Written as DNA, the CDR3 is TGCAGTGCTAGGCTCAGGGGTGAAAAACTGTTTTTT. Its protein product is CSARLRGEKLFF.

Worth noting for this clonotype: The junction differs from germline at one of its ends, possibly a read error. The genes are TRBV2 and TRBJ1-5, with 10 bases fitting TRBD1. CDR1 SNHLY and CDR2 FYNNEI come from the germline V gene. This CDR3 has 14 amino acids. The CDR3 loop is CASSPGTGVQAQHF. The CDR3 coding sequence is TGTGCCAGCAGCCCAGGGACAGGGGTTCAGGCCCAGCATTTT. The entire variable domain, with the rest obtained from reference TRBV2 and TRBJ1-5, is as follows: EPEVTQTPSHQVTQMGQEVILRCVPISNHLYFYWYRQILGQKVEFLVSFYNNEISEKSEIFDDQFSVERPDGSNFTLKIRSTKLEDSAMYFCASSPGTGVQAQHFGDGTRLSIL.

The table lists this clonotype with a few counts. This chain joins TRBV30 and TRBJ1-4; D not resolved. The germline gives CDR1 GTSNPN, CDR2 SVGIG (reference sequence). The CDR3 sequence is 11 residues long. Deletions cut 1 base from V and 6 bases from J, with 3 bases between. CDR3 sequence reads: CAWSGDEKLFF. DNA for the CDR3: TGTGCCTGGAGTGGCGATGAAAAACTGTTTTTT.

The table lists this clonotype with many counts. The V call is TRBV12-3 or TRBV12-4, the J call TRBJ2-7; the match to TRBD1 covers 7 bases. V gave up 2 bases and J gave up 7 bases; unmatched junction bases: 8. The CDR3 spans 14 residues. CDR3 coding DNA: TGTGCCAGCAGTTTAAGGGACAGATTTTTGGAGCAGTACTTC. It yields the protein CASSLRDRFLEQYF.

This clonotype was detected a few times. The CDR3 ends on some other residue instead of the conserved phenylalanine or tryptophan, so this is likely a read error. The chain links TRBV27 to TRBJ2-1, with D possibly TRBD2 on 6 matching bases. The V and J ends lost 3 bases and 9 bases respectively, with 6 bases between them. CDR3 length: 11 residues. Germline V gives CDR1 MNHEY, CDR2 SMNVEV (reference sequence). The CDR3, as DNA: TGTGCCAGCAGTTTCGGGGGTGAGCAGTTCCTC. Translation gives CASSFGGEQFL.

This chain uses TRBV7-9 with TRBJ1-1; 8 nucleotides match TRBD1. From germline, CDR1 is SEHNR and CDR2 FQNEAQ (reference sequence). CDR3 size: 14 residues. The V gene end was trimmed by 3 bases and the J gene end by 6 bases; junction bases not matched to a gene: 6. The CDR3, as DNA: TGTGCCAGCAGCTTGACAGGGGCTGGATCTGAAGCTTTCTTT. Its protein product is CASSLTGAGSEAFF.

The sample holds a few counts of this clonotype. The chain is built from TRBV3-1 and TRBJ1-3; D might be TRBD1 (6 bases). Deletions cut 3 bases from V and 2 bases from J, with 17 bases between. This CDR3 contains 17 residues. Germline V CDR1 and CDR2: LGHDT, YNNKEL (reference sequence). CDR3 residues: CASSHGTLQQAGNTIYF. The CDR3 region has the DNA TGTGCCAGCAGCCACGGGACACTCCAACAGGCTGGAAACACCATATATTTT.

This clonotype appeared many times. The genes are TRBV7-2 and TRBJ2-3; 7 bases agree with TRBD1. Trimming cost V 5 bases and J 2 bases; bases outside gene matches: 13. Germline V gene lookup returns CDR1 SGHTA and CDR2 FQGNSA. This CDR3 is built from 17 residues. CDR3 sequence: CASSHLRGDSYTDTQYF. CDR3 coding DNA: TGTGCCAGCAGCCATCTACGTGGGGACAGCTACACAGATACGCAGTATTTT.

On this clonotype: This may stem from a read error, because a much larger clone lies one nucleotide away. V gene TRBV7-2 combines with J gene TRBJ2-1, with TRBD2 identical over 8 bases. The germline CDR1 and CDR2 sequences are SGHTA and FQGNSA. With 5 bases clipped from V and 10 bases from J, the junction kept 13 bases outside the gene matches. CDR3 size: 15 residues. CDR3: CASSQDDGRAHEQFF. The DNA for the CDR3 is TGTGCCAGCAGCCAAGATGACGGGAGGGCCCACGAGCAGTTCTTC.

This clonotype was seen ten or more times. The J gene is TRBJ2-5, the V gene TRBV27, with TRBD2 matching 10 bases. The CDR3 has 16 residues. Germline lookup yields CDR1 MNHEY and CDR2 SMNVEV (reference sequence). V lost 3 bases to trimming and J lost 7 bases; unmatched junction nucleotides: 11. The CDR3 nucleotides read TGTGCCAGCAGTTTTAAACTAGCGGGGCCCCCGGGGACCCAGTACTTC. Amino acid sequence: CASSFKLAGPPGTQYF.

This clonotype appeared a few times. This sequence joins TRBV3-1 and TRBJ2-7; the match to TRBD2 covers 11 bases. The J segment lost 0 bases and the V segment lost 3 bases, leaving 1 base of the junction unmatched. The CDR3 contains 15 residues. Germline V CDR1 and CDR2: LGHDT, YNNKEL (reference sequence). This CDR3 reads CASSQGLADSYEQYF. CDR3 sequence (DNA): TGTGCCAGCAGCCAGGGACTAGCGGACTCCTACGAGCAGTACTTC.

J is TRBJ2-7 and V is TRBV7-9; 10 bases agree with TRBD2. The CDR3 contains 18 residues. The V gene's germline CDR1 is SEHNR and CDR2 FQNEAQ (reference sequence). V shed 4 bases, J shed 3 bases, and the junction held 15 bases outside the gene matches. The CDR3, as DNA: TGTGCCAGCAGCTCAGAAGTTGGATTAGCGGGGGGAAGCTACGAGCAGTACTTC. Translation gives CASSSEVGLAGGSYEQYF. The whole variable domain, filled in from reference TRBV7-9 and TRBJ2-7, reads DTGVSQNPRHKITKRGQNVTFRCDPISEHNRLYWYRQTLGQGPEFLTYFQNEAQLEKSRLLSDRFSAERPKGSFSTLEIQRTEQGDSAMYLCASSSEVGLAGGSYEQYFGPGTRLTVT.